The clone carrying this TCR beta chain is categorized as medium-sized (0.01 to 0.1%). The source of the sample is a study of immune characterization of retroperitoneal liposarcoma. TCRdb fed the PCR reads into MiXCR, producing one record per CDR3 protein. The table shows over 10,000 distinct CDR3 sequences, with around 50% occurring only once. This CDR3 is built from 12 residues. V lost 5 bases and J lost 7, with 9 bases in between. Germline CDR1 SGHNT, CDR2 YENEEA. This chain uses TRBV11-3 with TRBJ2-1; D is perhaps TRBD2 (5 bases). Sequencing was performed on tumor tissue. This receptor was obtained from a female donor with retroperitoneal liposarcoma. The CDR3 sequence: CASSITRNEQFF. The CDR3 coding sequence is TGTGCCAGCAGCATTACTAGGAATGAGCAGTTCTTC.